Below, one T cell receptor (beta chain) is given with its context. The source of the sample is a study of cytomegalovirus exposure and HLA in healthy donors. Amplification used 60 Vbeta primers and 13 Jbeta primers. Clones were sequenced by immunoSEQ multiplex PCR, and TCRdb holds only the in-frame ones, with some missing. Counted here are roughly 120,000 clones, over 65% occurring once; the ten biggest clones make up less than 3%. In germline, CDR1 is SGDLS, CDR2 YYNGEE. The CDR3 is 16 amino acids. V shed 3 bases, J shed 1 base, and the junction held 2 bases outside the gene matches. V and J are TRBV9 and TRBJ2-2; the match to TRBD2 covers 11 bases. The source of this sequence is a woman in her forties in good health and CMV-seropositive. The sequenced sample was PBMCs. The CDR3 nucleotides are TGTGCCAGCAGCGACACTAGCGGGGGGAACACCGGGGAGCTGTTTTTT. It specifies CASSDTSGGNTGELFF.